The subject of this entry is one T cell receptor (beta chain). The record originates from a study of regulatory T cells in long-lasting Graves disease. Stated time point: newly diagnosed GD, antithyroid drugs for less than 3 months. RNA extracted from PBMCs served as the sequencing template. Arm-PCR of CDR3 regions and iRepertoire HTBI primers were used to build TCR beta libraries. One entry per CDR3 protein, called by TCRdb with MiXCR from the multiplex PCR reads. Found here are roughly 560,000 distinct CDR3 sequences, approximately 12% of them singletons; the top ten hold about 8.9%. The data were also submitted as part of a second study, on T cells in Graves' hyperthyroidism and ophthalmopathy. That paper adds: Carried out on the TCR CDR3, a first-round RT-PCR used the HTBI primer set.

The sequence was obtained from a woman aged 30 to 39 with Graves disease. This specimen consisted of peripheral blood mononuclear cells (PBMCs), obtained at new diagnosis, from a patient treated with antithyroid drugs.

This CDR3 reads CSARSWTGENEQFF. The CDR3 DNA is TGCAGTGCTAGGAGTTGGACAGGGGAGAATGAGCAGTTCTTC. This rearrangement joins TRBV20-1 to TRBJ2-1, with TRBD1 identical over 9 bases. Germline V gene lookup returns CDR1 DFQATT and CDR2 SNEGSKA (reference sequence). The J segment lost 7 bases and the V segment lost 3 bases, leaving 7 bases of the junction unmatched. The CDR3 is made up of 14 amino acids.